Shown below are 20 T cell receptor beta chains from a single sample sequenced in a study of T cells expressing NK-cell markers. For each CDR3 protein, TCRdb gives one entry from its re-call of the 5' RACE reads, without DNA. This sample's table has over 200,000 distinct CDR3 sequences. Material for sequencing was blood T cells: a sorted CD56 or NKG2C T cell subset, CD4+ or CD8+ T cells, or bulk PBMC T cells (not recorded which). The receptors come from a man aged 18 to 30 in good health.

The chain joins TRBV12-3 or TRBV12-4 to TRBJ1-2; the D call of TRBD1 rests on TCRdb alone, since no DNA is present to check it. The CDR3 sequence is 13 residues long. The chain's CDR3 is CASTRFRANGYTF.

The chain combines TRBV6-1 with TRBJ2-1; the TCRdb D gene call, TRBD2, has no DNA to confirm it. The CDR3 spans 16 residues. From germline, CDR1 is MNHNS and CDR2 SASEGT. CDR3 residues: CASSARTSGSSNEQFF.

The chain joins TRBV20-1 to TRBJ1-5; the D call of TRBD1 rests on TCRdb alone, since no DNA is present to check it. Germline V gene data show CDR1 as DFQATT and CDR2 as SNEGSKA (reference sequence). The CDR3 loop spans 14 amino acids. The CDR3: CSASSQGTNQPQHF.

V and J are TRBV29-1 and TRBJ2-1; the D call of TRBD2 rests on TCRdb alone, since no DNA is present to check it. Germline V gene sequence: CDR1 SQVTM, CDR2 ANQGSEA. The CDR3 is 17 amino acids. CDR3 sequence: CSVEDRVGLQTVQEQFF.

J is TRBJ2-5 and V is TRBV15; there is no DNA to check the TCRdb D call of TRBD2. This CDR3 comprises 21 residues. Germline V lookup: CDR1 LNHNV, CDR2 YYDKDF (reference sequence). The CDR3 here is CATSREDSGSLLSGRYETQYF. The full variable domain, completed using reference TRBV15 and TRBJ2-5, is DAMVIQNPRYQVTQFGKPVTLSCSQTLNHNVMYWYQQKSSQAPKLLFHYYDKDFNNEADTPDNFQSRRPNTSFCFLDIRSPGLGDTAMYLCATSREDSGSLLSGRYETQYFGPGTRLLVL.

V gene TRBV15 combines with J gene TRBJ1-2; TCRdb proposes TRBD1, but this gene call is untestable without DNA. The CDR3 runs to 16 residues. Looked up from germline, CDR1 is LNHNV and CDR2 is YYDKDF (reference sequence). CDR3 amino acids: CATSRDQRDRGSGYTF.

The chain uses TRBV18 and TRBJ2-1; TCRdb names TRBD2, which stays unverified in the absence of DNA. The CDR3 totals 15 residues. CDR1 is KGHSH, CDR2 LQKENI, per germline. The CDR3 here is CASSPSGTTYNEQFF.

The V call is TRBV20-1, the J call TRBJ2-5; the D call of TRBD1 rests on TCRdb alone, since no DNA is present to check it. Germline values: CDR1 DFQATT, CDR2 SNEGSKA (reference sequence). CDR3 length: 13 residues. CDR3 in amino acids: CSAGRDSKETQYF.

The V and J genes are TRBV6-6 and TRBJ2-3; TCRdb indicates TRBD1, and absent DNA this call remains unverified. The CDR3 is 12 amino acids. CDR1 MNHNY and CDR2 SVGAGI come from the germline V gene (reference sequence). CDR3 amino acids: CASSSQVDTQYF.

J is TRBJ2-1 and V is TRBV7-2; TCRdb returns TRBD2, unconfirmable since there is no DNA. The CDR3 contains 15 residues. Germline V gene data show CDR1 as SGHTA and CDR2 as FQGNSA. This chain's CDR3 is CASSLVASGRSEQFF.

The V call is TRBV7-8, the J call TRBJ2-1; TCRdb reports TRBD1, a call that lacks DNA to check it against. This CDR3 has 21 amino acids. Germline loops: CDR1 SGHVS, CDR2 FQNEAQ. The CDR3 loop is CASSLVGGAGSGAARYNEQFF. Supplemented by reference TRBV7-8 and TRBJ2-1, the full variable domain reads GAGVSQSPRYKVAKRGQDVALRCDPISGHVSLFWYQQALGQGPEFLTYFQNEAQLDKSGLPSDRFFAERPEGSVSTLKIQRTQQEDSAVYLCASSLVGGAGSGAARYNEQFFGPGTRLTVL.

The chain employs TRBV9 and TRBJ2-5; without DNA, the TCRdb call of TRBD1 cannot be checked. CDR3 length: 15 residues. Germline V gene sequence: CDR1 SGDLS, CDR2 YYNGEE. CDR3 sequence reads: CASSIDRGGGETQYF.

V is TRBV7-2 and J is TRBJ1-2; TCRdb calls TRBD1, which cannot be checked without DNA. The CDR3 loop spans 16 amino acids. CDR1 is SGHTA and CDR2 is FQGNSA in the germline V gene. The CDR3 loop reads CASFLTGRGPNYGYTF.

The rearrangement joins TRBV20-1 to TRBJ2-7; the D call from TCRdb, TRBD2, cannot be confirmed without DNA. The CDR3 is made up of 14 amino acids. Germline loops: CDR1 DFQATT, CDR2 SNEGSKA (reference sequence). This CDR3 is CSARTGTRPYEQYF.

The V and J genes are TRBV23-1 and TRBJ2-1. TRBV23-1 is an open reading frame whose function is uncertain. The CDR3 is 14 amino acids. This chain's CDR3 is CASSQSEVHNEQFF.

The chain links TRBV3-1 to TRBJ2-7. CDR1 and CDR2 from the germline V gene are LGHDT and YNNKEL (reference sequence). The CDR3 is 12 amino acids. This chain's CDR3 is CASSQDRYEQYF.

V usage is TRBV4-2 and J usage is TRBJ2-7; TCRdb's D gene call, TRBD1, goes unchecked for lack of DNA. The CDR3 contains 13 residues. CDR1 is LGHNA and CDR2 is YNFKEQ in the germline V gene. The CDR3 reads CASSPKPWGEQYF.

The rearrangement links TRBV29-1 to TRBJ2-1; TCRdb gives TRBD2 as the D gene, but with no DNA this cannot be confirmed. The germline CDR1 and CDR2 sequences are SQVTM and ANQGSEA. The CDR3 runs 13 residues. CDR3 loop: CSVGGLHYNEQFF.

The gene calls are TRBV7-8 and TRBJ1-1; the TCRdb D gene call, TRBD1, has no DNA to confirm it. There are 13 residues in the CDR3. Germline CDR1 and CDR2: SGHVS and FQNEAQ. The CDR3 spells CASSPPRATEAFF. Based on the CDR3 plus reference TRBV7-8 and TRBJ1-1, the full variable domain is GAGVSQSPRYKVAKRGQDVALRCDPISGHVSLFWYQQALGQGPEFLTYFQNEAQLDKSGLPSDRFFAERPEGSVSTLKIQRTQQEDSAVYLCASSPPRATEAFFGQGTRLTVV.

The chain joins TRBV7-9 to TRBJ2-2. This CDR3 contains 14 residues. Germline V gives CDR1 SEHNR, CDR2 FQNEAQ (reference sequence). This chain's CDR3 is CASSLFSAAGELFF.